This entry is about one T cell receptor (beta chain). Its antigen is undetermined. The PCR made use of 60 Vbeta and 13 Jbeta primers. This table comes from immunoSEQ multiplex PCR, and its TCRdb copy is limited to in-frame clones, with some not included. The table lists tens of thousands of clones, about 85% of them singletons. This sample is part of a study of cytomegalovirus exposure and HLA in healthy donors. Study outcomes and limitations: Many donors carried some public TCRs, although rarity characterized most TCR sequences.

Germline trimming cut 2 bases from V and 1 base from J; bases unmatched to any gene: 1. The CDR3 contains 15 residues. The V gene's germline CDR1 is ENHRY and CDR2 SYGVKD. The rearrangement joins TRBV10-3 to TRBJ1-5; 8 bases fit TRBD1. The sample taken for sequencing was PBMCs. The receptor was derived from a girl between 2 and 10 years old in good health and CMV-seropositive. CDR3 coding DNA: TGTGCCATCAGTGAGACAGGGGGAAGCAATCAGCCCCAGCATTTT. This encodes CAISETGGSNQPQHF.